The 31 T cell receptor beta chains below all came from one sample that was sequenced in a study of cytomegalovirus exposure and HLA in healthy donors (TCRdb year 2017). The library was produced with the immunoSEQ multiplex PCR assay. For the multiplex PCR, a mixture combining 60 forward primers for TCR Vbeta segments and 13 reverse primers for TCR Jbeta segments was used. TCRdb took this table from immuneACCESS and kept in-frame rearrangements with V and J called. Such tables lack part of the clones; where checked against another copy, unresolved V genes explain under half of the gap, and the rest is unexplained. The sample data list some 87,000 clones, and 79% of these were observed just once. About 22% of the sample is taken by the ten largest. Sequenced sample: PBMCs. Source of these receptors: a woman aged 40 to 50 in good health and CMV-seropositive.

Comment on this clone: This sample also contains other DNA sequences that code for the same CDR3. This chain joins TRBV7-9 and TRBJ1-5, with 7 bases identical to TRBD1. Per germline, CDR1 SEHNR and CDR2 FQNEAQ (reference sequence). V was pared by 1 base and J by 4 bases, with 1 base of the junction left unmatched. This CDR3 region has 14 residues. The DNA for the CDR3 is TGTGCCAGCAGCTTAGAGGGGGCAAATCAGCCCCAGCATTTT. It codes for CASSLEGANQPQHF. The full variable domain, with the rest looked up from reference TRBV7-9 and TRBJ1-5, is DTGVSQNPRHKITKRGQNVTFRCDPISEHNRLYWYRQTLGQGPEFLTYFQNEAQLEKSRLLSDRFSAERPKGSFSTLEIQRTEQGDSAMYLCASSLEGANQPQHFGDGTRLSIL.

The CDR3 DNA follows: TGTGCCAGCAGAGTGGACAGGGGTGGATACAATGAGCAGTTCTTC. Its translation: CASRVDRGGYNEQFF. V and J are TRBV6-5 and TRBJ2-1; TRBD1 matches 9 bases. In germline, CDR1 is MNHEY, CDR2 SVGAGI. This CDR3 is 15 amino acids long. V trimming: 6 bases; J trimming: 4 bases; junction bases outside the gene matches: 7.

Only one count was recorded for this clone. CDR3 nucleotides: TGTGCCAGCAGTTACGGACTAGGGATGTTTGATGAAAAACTGTTTTTT. Protein: CASSYGLGMFDEKLFF. The rearrangement joins TRBV6-8 to TRBJ1-4, with D hard to call. The V end was cut by 2 bases, the J end by 6 bases, with 16 bases between. Germline CDR1 reads MNHGY; CDR2 reads SAAAGT. This CDR3 contains 16 residues.

This chain joins TRBV6-5 and TRBJ1-1; 8 nucleotides line up with TRBD1. This CDR3 has 12 residues. Germline loops: CDR1 MNHEY, CDR2 SVGAGI. Germline trimming cut 6 bases from V and 6 bases from J; bases unmatched to any gene: 3. CDR3 bases: TGTGCCAGCAGGGACAGGGCGGCTGAAGCTTTCTTT. Translating gives CASRDRAAEAFF.

The chain couples TRBV30 to TRBJ2-7; TRBD1 agrees at 10 bases. The germline V gene encodes CDR1 GTSNPN and CDR2 SVGIG (reference sequence). The ends lost 7 bases at V and 6 bases at J; junction bases unmatched: 6. CDR3 length: 12 amino acids. The CDR3 region is CALDRGRSEQYF. CDR3 bases: TGTGCCTTAGACAGGGGGCGCTCCGAGCAGTACTTC.

This sequence joins TRBV14 and TRBJ2-1; D gene unclear. The V gene lost 4 bases and the J gene lost 6 bases, with 25 bases spanning the gap. The germline CDR1 and CDR2 sequences are SGHDN and FVKESK. This CDR3 is 18 amino acids long. The DNA for the CDR3 is TGTGCCAGCAGCCCAAAAATCCCCGTCAGCCGAGCGAGCAATGAGCAGTTCTTC. As protein: CASSPKIPVSRASNEQFF.

The V and J genes are TRBV5-5 and TRBJ1-5, with D perhaps TRBD1 (5 bases). Germline CDR1 SGHKS, CDR2 YYEKEE (reference sequence). This CDR3 region has 16 residues. Trimming pared 1 base from V and 0 bases from J, leaving 11 bases between. Here the CDR3 DNA reads TGTGCCAGCAGCTTGTCGGGGGGATATAGCAATCAGCCCCAGCATTTT. Protein product: CASSLSGGYSNQPQHF.

A single count supports this clone. The genes are TRBV2 and TRBJ1-2, with D possibly TRBD1 on 6 matching bases. Looked up from germline, CDR1 is SNHLY and CDR2 is FYNNEI. V was trimmed by 3 bases and J by 4 bases, leaving 12 bases between them. This CDR3 has 14 amino acids. The CDR3 reads CASSEVQGGYGYTF. CDR3 coding DNA: TGTGCCAGCAGTGAGGTACAGGGCGGCTATGGCTACACCTTC.

The table lists this clone with a count of one. The chain uses TRBV7-8 and TRBJ1-5, with 8 bases identical to TRBD1. The CDR3 totals 17 residues. CDR1 and CDR2 from the germline V gene are SGHVS and FQNEAQ. The J segment lost 2 bases and the V segment lost 5 bases, leaving 11 bases of the junction unmatched. Here the CDR3 DNA reads TGTGCCAGCAGCCAACGAAGAGACAGGGGCCGCAATCAGCCCCAGCATTTT. Translated: CASSQRRDRGRNQPQHF.

In nucleotides, the CDR3 is TGTGCCAGCAGTTACTCGACTGCCAGCCTCACCGGGGAGCTGTTTTTT. Translation: CASSYSTASLTGELFF. This rearrangement joins TRBV6-5 to TRBJ2-2; D remains unclear. The V end lost 0 bases, the J end lost 4 bases, and 12 bases lay between the germline ends. The CDR3 totals 16 residues. Germline values: CDR1 MNHEY, CDR2 SVGAGI.

The chain recombines TRBV30 with TRBJ1-2; D is unresolved. Germline CDR1 is GTSNPN and CDR2 is SVGIG (reference sequence). The V end was cut by 5 bases, the J end by 0 bases, with 4 bases between. The CDR3 contains 11 residues. This CDR3 reads CAWRANYGYTF. The CDR3 DNA is TGTGCCTGGCGAGCTAACTATGGCTACACCTTC.

The genes are TRBV30 and TRBJ2-7; maybe TRBD1 (6 bases). Trimming took 5 bases from V and 2 from J, leaving 16 bases between them. The CDR3 consists of 14 residues. Germline V CDR1 and CDR2: GTSNPN, SVGIG (reference sequence). This CDR3 reads CAWGPGQGTYEQYF. The CDR3 nucleotides read TGTGCCTGGGGGCCGGGACAAGGAACCTACGAGCAGTACTTC. Full variable domain (rest looked up from reference TRBV30 and TRBJ2-7): SQTIHQWPATLVQPVGSPLSLECTVEGTSNPNLYWYRQAAGRGLQLLFYSVGIGQISSEVPQNLSASRPQDRQFILSSKKLLLSDSGFYLCAWGPGQGTYEQYFGPGTRLTVT.

The rearrangement joins TRBV6-5 to TRBJ1-5; 7 positions match TRBD1. After removal of 6 bases from V and 7 bases from J, the junction contained 3 bases not matched to a gene. The CDR3 covers 12 residues. Germline V gene sequence: CDR1 MNHEY, CDR2 SVGAGI. Here the CDR3 DNA reads TGTGCCAGCAGGGGGACAGACCAGCCCCAGCATTTT. This encodes CASRGTDQPQHF.

The chain joins TRBV4-1 to TRBJ1-2; perhaps TRBD1 as D (6 bases). The CDR3 is made up of 14 amino acids. Germline V gene sequence: CDR1 MGHRA, CDR2 YSYEKL. Trimming took off 1 base at V and 4 bases at J, with 10 bases between the two ends. The CDR3 DNA sequence: TGCGCCAGCAGCCAAGGGGGGGGCCTCTATGGCTACACCTTC. Residues: CASSQGGGLYGYTF.

The rearrangement uses TRBV9 and TRBJ2-3; 8 nucleotides agree with TRBD1. Germline loops: CDR1 SGDLS, CDR2 YYNGEE. V shed 3 bases and J 4 bases; nucleotides not matched to a gene: 7. The CDR3 is 15 amino acids. The CDR3 loop is CASSADRGVSDTQYF. In nucleotides, the CDR3 is TGTGCCAGCAGCGCCGACAGGGGAGTGTCAGATACGCAGTATTTT.

The chain links TRBV5-4 to TRBJ2-7, with TRBD2 matching over 10 bases. Germline-derived CDR1 and CDR2 are SGHNT and YYREEE (reference sequence). The CDR3 extends over 18 amino acids. V dropped 1 base and J dropped 5; count of bases not matched to a gene: 15. CDR3 DNA sequence: TGTGCCAGCAGCTTGCTTTTAGTTCCAGCGGGAGGGCCCCACGAGCAGTACTTC. The encoded protein is CASSLLLVPAGGPHEQYF. The variable domain in full, completed from reference TRBV5-4 and TRBJ2-7, reads ETGVTQSPTHLIKTRGQQVTLRCSSQSGHNTVSWYQQALGQGPQFIFQYYREEENGRGNFPPRFSGLQFPNYSSELNVNALELDDSALYLCASSLLLVPAGGPHEQYFGPGTRLTVT.

The chain carries TRBV29-1 and TRBJ1-1; D remains ambiguous. Germline lookup yields CDR1 SQVTM and CDR2 ANQGSEA. CDR3 length: 12 residues. V lost 4 bases to trimming and J lost 2 bases, with 8 bases between them. The CDR3 spells CSVVRYNTEAFF. The CDR3 nucleotides read TGCAGCGTTGTCAGGTACAACACTGAAGCTTTCTTT.

This chain connects TRBV5-1 to TRBJ1-1, with D perhaps matching TRBD1 (5 bases). This CDR3 has 14 amino acids. The V end lost 2 bases, the J end lost 3 bases, and 11 bases lay between the germline ends. Germline V gives CDR1 SGHRS, CDR2 YFSETQ. CDR3 DNA sequence: TGCGCCAGCAGCTTCGAATCAGGGTACACTGAAGCTTTCTTT. This encodes CASSFESGYTEAFF.

The V call is TRBV5-4, the J call TRBJ1-2; 9 bases are shared with TRBD1. With V trimmed by 4 bases and J by 5 bases, 3 bases remained unmatched. The germline CDR1 and CDR2 sequences are SGHNT and YYREEE (reference sequence). CDR3 length: 13 amino acids. The CDR3 is CASSRDRDYGYTF. In DNA form, the CDR3 reads TGTGCCAGCAGCCGGGACAGGGATTATGGCTACACCTTC. Full variable domain (rest looked up from reference TRBV5-4 and TRBJ1-2): ETGVTQSPTHLIKTRGQQVTLRCSSQSGHNTVSWYQQALGQGPQFIFQYYREEENGRGNFPPRFSGLQFPNYSSELNVNALELDDSALYLCASSRDRDYGYTFGSGTRLTVV.

V usage is TRBV19 and J usage is TRBJ1-1; tentatively, D is TRBD1 (5 bases). Germline lookup yields CDR1 LNHDA and CDR2 SQIVND (reference sequence). V was shortened by 3 bases and J by 1 base, with 18 bases between the two germline ends. The CDR3 runs to 17 residues. CDR3 residues: CASSMDPPGRGNTEAFF. The CDR3 coding sequence is TGTGCCAGTAGTATGGATCCCCCAGGGAGGGGGAACACTGAAGCTTTCTTT. The complete variable domain, with remaining parts taken from reference TRBV19 and TRBJ1-1, reads DGGITQSPKYLFRKEGQNVTLSCEQNLNHDAMYWYRQDPGQGLRLIYYSQIVNDFQKGDIAEGYSVSREKKESFPLTVTSAQKNPTAFYLCASSMDPPGRGNTEAFFGQGTRLTVV.

This clone was recorded only once. The chain is built from TRBV30 and TRBJ2-5; TRBD2 matches 12 bases. The CDR3 consists of 14 residues. CDR1 GTSNPN and CDR2 SVGIG come from the germline V gene (reference sequence). V lost 0 bases, J lost 7 bases, and 3 bases stayed unmatched. CDR3 sequence reads: CAWSVQLAGGTQYF. The CDR3 DNA sequence: TGTGCCTGGAGTGTTCAACTAGCGGGGGGGACCCAGTACTTC.

The V gene is TRBV29-1, the J gene TRBJ2-1; 9 positions match TRBD1. V was pared by 6 bases and J by 8 bases, with 14 bases of the junction left unmatched. Germline CDR1 reads SQVTM; CDR2 reads ANQGSEA. The CDR3 consists of 15 residues. The CDR3 protein is CSVLKTGTGWDEQFF. In DNA, the CDR3 is TGCAGCGTCCTCAAAACCGGGACAGGGTGGGATGAGCAGTTCTTC.

The chain recombines TRBV29-1 with TRBJ2-7; 8 nucleotides align to TRBD1. J gave up 4 bases and V 3 bases, and 5 bases lay outside the gene matches. The CDR3 runs 13 residues. Germline values: CDR1 SQVTM, CDR2 ANQGSEA. The CDR3 nucleotides read TGCAGCGTTGAGTCAGGGGGCGGTTACGAGCAGTACTTC. This gives the protein CSVESGGGYEQYF.

The chain has TRBV1 and TRBJ2-7; the table calls TRBD2, which could not be checked here. TRBV1 is noted as a pseudogene. This CDR3 region has 20 residues. This CDR3 reads CTSSLYPLGTSGSQPYEQYF. CDR3 coding DNA: TGCACCAGCAGCCTTTACCCACTCGGGACTAGCGGGAGTCAACCGTACGAGCAGTACTTC.

V and J are TRBV5-1 and TRBJ1-2, with D possibly being TRBD1 (5 bases). V was pared by 4 bases and J by 4 bases, with 14 bases between. Germline V lookup: CDR1 SGHRS, CDR2 YFSETQ. This CDR3 spans 14 amino acids. This chain's CDR3 is CASSTGGSTYGYTF. For the CDR3, the DNA is TGCGCCAGCAGCACTGGGGGGTCTACCTATGGCTACACCTTC.

This chain connects TRBV2 to TRBJ2-5; tentative D call: TRBD1 (5 bases). Trimming shortened V by 7 bases and J by 0 bases, and 12 bases separated the two germline ends. The CDR3 contains 14 residues. Germline loops: CDR1 SNHLY, CDR2 FYNNEI. CDR3 protein: CASIKTGHQETQYF. The CDR3 DNA reads as TGTGCCAGCATTAAAACAGGTCACCAAGAGACCCAGTACTTC.

The chain combines TRBV14 with TRBJ2-2; D perhaps matches TRBD1 (5 bases). Deletions cut 0 bases from V and 6 bases from J, with 8 bases between. CDR3 size: 14 residues. Germline values: CDR1 SGHDN, CDR2 FVKESK. The CDR3 loop is CASSQDLGAGELFF. The DNA of the CDR3 is TGTGCCAGCAGCCAAGATCTAGGGGCCGGGGAGCTGTTTTTT.

The chain recombines TRBV5-1 with TRBJ2-6; D might be TRBD2 (7 bases). V was shortened by 4 bases and J by 1 base, with 18 bases between the two germline ends. The germline V gene encodes CDR1 SGHRS and CDR2 YFSETQ. The CDR3 is made up of 18 amino acids. CDR3 coding DNA: TGCGCCAGCAGCCCGGGCAAGGGGGGGGTTTCTGGGGCCAACGTCCTGACTTTC. Amino acids: CASSPGKGGVSGANVLTF.

The J gene is TRBJ1-2, the V gene TRBV11-1, with a possible D match to TRBD1 (6 bases). Trimming stripped 5 bases from V and 2 bases from J, with 12 bases between. The germline CDR1 and CDR2 sequences are SGHAT and FQDESV (reference sequence). CDR3 length: 14 residues. The CDR3 coding sequence is TGTGCCAGCAGCCTCCGGGACAAGAACTATGGCTACACCTTC. Translated, it gives CASSLRDKNYGYTF.

The V call is TRBV30, the J call TRBJ1-2; possible D gene TRBD1, 6 bases. The germline V gene encodes CDR1 GTSNPN and CDR2 SVGIG (reference sequence). The V end was cut by 1 base, the J end by 8 bases, with 11 bases between. The CDR3 sequence is 12 residues long. DNA for the CDR3: TGTGCCTGGAGTGATTCAGGGGCGGGCTACACCTTC. This gives the protein CAWSDSGAGYTF.

V is TRBV6-5 and J is TRBJ1-5; D is possibly TRBD1 (5 bases). The CDR3 extends over 14 amino acids. Looked up from germline, CDR1 is MNHEY and CDR2 is SVGAGI. Trimming stripped 6 bases from V and 3 bases from J, with 12 bases between. The CDR3: CASRSPGVNQPQHF. CDR3 nucleotides: TGTGCCAGCAGGTCCCCGGGGGTCAATCAGCCCCAGCATTTT.